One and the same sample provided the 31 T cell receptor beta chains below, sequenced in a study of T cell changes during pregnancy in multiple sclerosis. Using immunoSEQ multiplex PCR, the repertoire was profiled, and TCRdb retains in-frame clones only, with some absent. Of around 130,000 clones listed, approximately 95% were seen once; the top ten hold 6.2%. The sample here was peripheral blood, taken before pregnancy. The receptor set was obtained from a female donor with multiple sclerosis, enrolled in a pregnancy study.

The CDR3 coding sequence is TGTGCCAGCAGGGGACTAGCGGCCTACGAGCAGTACTTC. It is translated as CASRGLAAYEQYF. This chain uses TRBV6-1 with TRBJ2-7; 11 positions agree with TRBD2. Losses at the gene ends were 6 bases for V and 2 bases for J; bases not matched to a gene: 0. The CDR3 has 13 amino acids. Germline lookup yields CDR1 MNHNS and CDR2 SASEGT.

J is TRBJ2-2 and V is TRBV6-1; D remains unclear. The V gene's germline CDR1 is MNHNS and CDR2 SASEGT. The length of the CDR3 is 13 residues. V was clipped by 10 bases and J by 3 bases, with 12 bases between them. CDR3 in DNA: TGTGCCACAAGAAATTCGGACACCGGGGAGCTGTTTTTT. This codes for CATRNSDTGELFF.

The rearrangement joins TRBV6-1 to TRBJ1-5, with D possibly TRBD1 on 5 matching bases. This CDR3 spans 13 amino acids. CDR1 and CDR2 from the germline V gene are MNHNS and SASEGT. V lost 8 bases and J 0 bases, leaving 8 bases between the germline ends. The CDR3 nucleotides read TGTGCCAGCTTACAGGATAGCAATCAGCCCCAGCATTTT. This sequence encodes CASLQDSNQPQHF.

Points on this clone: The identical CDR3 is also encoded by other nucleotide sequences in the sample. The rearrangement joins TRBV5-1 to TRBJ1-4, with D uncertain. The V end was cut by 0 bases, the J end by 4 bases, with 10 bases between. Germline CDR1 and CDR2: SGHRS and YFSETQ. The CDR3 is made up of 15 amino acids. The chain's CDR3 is CASSLAAGLNEKLFF. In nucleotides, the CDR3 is TGCGCCAGCAGCTTGGCCGCGGGCCTTAATGAAAAACTGTTTTTT.

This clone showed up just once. In DNA form, the CDR3 reads TGTGCCAGCAGCTGGGAAGGGGAAAGGGCCAAAAACATTCAGTACTTC. The encoded protein is CASSWEGERAKNIQYF. The chain carries TRBV5-4 and TRBJ2-4; D perhaps matches TRBD1 (5 bases). Trimming removed 3 bases at V and 1 base at J, with 14 bases between. The CDR3 loop spans 16 amino acids. Germline assignment: CDR1 SGHNT and CDR2 YYREEE (reference sequence).

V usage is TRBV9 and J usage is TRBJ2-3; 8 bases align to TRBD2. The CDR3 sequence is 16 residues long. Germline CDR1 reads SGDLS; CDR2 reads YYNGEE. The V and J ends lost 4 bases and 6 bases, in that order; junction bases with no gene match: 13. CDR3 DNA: TGTGCCAGCAGCCACCGCGGGCCGGGAGGGCGGGATACGCAGTATTTT. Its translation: CASSHRGPGGRDTQYF.

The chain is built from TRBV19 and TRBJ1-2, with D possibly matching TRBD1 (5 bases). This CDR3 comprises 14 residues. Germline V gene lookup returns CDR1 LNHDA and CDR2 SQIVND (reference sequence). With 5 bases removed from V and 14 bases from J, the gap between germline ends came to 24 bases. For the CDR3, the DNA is TGTGCCAGTAGTTCCTATTTTGGGGACTTCATATATACCTTC. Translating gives CASSSYFGDFIYTF. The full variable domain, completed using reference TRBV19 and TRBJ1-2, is DGGITQSPKYLFRKEGQNVTLSCEQNLNHDAMYWYRQDPGQGLRLIYYSQIVNDFQKGDIAEGYSVSREKKESFPLTVTSAQKNPTAFYLCASSSYFGDFIYTFGSGTRLTVV.

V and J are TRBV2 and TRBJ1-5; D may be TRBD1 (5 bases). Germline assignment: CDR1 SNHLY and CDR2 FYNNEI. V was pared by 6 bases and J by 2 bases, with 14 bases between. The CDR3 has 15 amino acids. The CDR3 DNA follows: TGTGCCAGCAGAGAGGGACTCTTAGGCAATCAGCCCCAGCATTTT. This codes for CASREGLLGNQPQHF.

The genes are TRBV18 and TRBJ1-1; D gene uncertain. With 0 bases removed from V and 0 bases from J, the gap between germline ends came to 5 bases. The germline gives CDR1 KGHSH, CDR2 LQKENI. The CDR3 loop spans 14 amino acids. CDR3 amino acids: CASSPPSVNTEAFF. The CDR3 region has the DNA TGTGCCAGCTCACCACCGTCTGTGAACACTGAAGCTTTCTTT.

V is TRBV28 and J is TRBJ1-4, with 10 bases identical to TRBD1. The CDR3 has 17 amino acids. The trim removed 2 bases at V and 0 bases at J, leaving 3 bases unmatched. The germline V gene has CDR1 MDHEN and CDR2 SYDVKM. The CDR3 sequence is CASSLPGQGATNEKLFF. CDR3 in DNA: TGTGCCAGCAGTTTACCCGGACAGGGGGCAACTAATGAAAAACTGTTTTTT.

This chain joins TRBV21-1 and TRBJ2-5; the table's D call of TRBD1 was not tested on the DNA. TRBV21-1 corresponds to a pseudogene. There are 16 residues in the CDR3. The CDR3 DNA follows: TGTGCCAGGCTTCGGAGACAGGGCTCGGCGAGAGGGACCCAGTACTTC. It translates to CARLRRQGSARGTQYF.

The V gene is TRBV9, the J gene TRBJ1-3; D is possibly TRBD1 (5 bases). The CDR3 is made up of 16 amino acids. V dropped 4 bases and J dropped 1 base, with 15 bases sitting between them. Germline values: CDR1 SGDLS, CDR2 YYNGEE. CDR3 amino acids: CASSSRTTGSGNTIYF. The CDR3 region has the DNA TGTGCCAGCAGCTCCCGGACAACTGGATCTGGAAACACCATATATTTT.

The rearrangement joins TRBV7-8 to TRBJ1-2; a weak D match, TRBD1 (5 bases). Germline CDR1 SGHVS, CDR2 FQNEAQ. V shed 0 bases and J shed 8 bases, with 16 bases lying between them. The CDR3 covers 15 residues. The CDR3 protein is CASSLASRAYRGYTF. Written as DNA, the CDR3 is TGTGCCAGCAGCTTAGCTAGCAGGGCCTACCGGGGCTACACCTTC.

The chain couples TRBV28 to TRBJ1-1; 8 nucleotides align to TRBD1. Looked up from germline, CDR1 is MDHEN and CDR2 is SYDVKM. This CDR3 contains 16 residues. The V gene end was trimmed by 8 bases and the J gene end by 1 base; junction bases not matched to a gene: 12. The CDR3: CASPPSTGGRNTEAFF. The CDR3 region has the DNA TGTGCCAGCCCCCCTTCTACAGGGGGGAGGAACACTGAAGCTTTCTTT.

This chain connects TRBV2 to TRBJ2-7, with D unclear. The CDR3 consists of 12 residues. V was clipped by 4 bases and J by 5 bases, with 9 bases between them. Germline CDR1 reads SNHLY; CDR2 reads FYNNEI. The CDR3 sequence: CASSARINEQYF. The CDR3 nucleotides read TGTGCCAGCAGTGCTAGGATAAACGAGCAGTACTTC.

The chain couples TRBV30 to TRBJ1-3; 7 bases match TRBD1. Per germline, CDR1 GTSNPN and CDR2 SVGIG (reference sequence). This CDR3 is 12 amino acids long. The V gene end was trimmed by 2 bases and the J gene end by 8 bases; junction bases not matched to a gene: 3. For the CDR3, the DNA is TGTGCCTGGAGTCTTACAGGGGACACCATATATTTT. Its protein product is CAWSLTGDTIYF.

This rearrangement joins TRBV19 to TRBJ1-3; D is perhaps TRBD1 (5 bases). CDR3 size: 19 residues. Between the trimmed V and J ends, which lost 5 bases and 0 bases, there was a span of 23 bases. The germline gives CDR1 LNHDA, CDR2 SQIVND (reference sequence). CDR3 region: CASSLWWARQQLSGNTIYF. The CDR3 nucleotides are TGTGCCAGTAGTCTCTGGTGGGCGCGACAGCAACTCTCTGGAAACACCATATATTTT.

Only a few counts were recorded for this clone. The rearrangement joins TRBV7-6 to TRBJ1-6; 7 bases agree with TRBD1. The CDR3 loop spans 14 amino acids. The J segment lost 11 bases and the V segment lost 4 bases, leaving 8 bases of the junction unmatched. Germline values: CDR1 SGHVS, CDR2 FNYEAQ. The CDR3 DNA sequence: TGTGCCAGCAGCTCCACAGGGGCCCAGACACCCCTCCACTTT. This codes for CASSSTGAQTPLHF.

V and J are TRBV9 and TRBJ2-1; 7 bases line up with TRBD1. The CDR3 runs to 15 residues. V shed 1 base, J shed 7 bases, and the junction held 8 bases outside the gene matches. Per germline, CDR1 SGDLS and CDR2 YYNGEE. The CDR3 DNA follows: TGTGCCAGCAGCGTAATCCAAGGGGGCGCGAATGAGCAGTTCTTC. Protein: CASSVIQGGANEQFF.

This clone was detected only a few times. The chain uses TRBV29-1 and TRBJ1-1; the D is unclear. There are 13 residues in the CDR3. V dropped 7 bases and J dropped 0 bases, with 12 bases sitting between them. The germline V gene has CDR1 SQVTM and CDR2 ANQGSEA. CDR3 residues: CSGEERLNTEAFF. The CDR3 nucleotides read TGCAGCGGGGAGGAGAGATTGAACACTGAAGCTTTCTTT.

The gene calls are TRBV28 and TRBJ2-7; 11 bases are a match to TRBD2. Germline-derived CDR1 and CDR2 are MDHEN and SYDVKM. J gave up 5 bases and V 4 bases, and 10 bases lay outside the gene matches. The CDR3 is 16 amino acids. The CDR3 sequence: CASSSLSGRASNEQYF. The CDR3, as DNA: TGTGCCAGCAGTTCGCTTAGCGGGAGGGCCAGTAACGAGCAGTACTTC.

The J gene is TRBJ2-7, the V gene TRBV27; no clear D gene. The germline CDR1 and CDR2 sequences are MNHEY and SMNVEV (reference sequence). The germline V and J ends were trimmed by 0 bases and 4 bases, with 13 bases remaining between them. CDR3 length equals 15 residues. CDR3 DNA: TGTGCCAGCAGTTTATCTGGATTCCAACAGTACGAGCAGTACTTC. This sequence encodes CASSLSGFQQYEQYF.

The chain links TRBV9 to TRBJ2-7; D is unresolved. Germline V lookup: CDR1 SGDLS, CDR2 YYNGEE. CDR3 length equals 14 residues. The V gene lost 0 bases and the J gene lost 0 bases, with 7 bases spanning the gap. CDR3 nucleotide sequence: TGTGCCAGCAGCGTAGGTAGTTCCTCCTACGAGCAGTACTTC. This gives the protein CASSVGSSSYEQYF.

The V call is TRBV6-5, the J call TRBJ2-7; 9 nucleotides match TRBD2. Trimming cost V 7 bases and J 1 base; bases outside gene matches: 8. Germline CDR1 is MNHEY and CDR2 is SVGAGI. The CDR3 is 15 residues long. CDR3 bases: TGTGCCAGCACTAGAGCGGGGGGCTTTTCCTACGAGCAGTACTTC. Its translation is CASTRAGGFSYEQYF.

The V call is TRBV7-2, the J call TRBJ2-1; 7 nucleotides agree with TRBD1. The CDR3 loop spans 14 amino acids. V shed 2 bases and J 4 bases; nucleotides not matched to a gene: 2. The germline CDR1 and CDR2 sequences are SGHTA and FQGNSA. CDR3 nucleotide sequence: TGTGCCAGCAGCTTAACAGGGGATTACAATGAGCAGTTCTTC. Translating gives CASSLTGDYNEQFF.

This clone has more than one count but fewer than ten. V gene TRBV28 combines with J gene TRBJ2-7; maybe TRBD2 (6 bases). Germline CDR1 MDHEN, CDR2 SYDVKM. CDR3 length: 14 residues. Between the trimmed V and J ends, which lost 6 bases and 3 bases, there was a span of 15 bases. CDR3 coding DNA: TGTGCCAGCAGCTACGGCGGGAATCACTACGAGCAGTACTTC. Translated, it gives CASSYGGNHYEQYF.

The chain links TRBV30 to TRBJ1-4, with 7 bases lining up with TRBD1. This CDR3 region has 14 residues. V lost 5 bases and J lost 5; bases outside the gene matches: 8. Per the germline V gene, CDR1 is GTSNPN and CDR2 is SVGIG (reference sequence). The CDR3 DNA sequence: TGTGCCTGGGGGTCGGGACAGCAAAATGAAAAACTGTTTTTT. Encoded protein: CAWGSGQQNEKLFF.

In DNA form, the CDR3 reads TGTGCCATAGGGACAGGAAACACCATATATTTT. Its protein is CAIGTGNTIYF. This chain joins TRBV6-1 and TRBJ1-3, with TRBD1 as a possible D gene (6 bases). This CDR3 region has 11 residues. Germline CDR1 is MNHNS and CDR2 is SASEGT. The V gene lost 10 bases and the J gene lost 4 bases, with 8 bases spanning the gap.

In DNA form, the CDR3 reads TGTGCCAGCAGCTATATGAACACTGAAGCTTTCTTT. It translates to CASSYMNTEAFF. V is TRBV7-2 and J is TRBJ1-1; D is ambiguous. V was trimmed by 4 bases and J by 0 bases, leaving 3 bases between them. The CDR3 covers 12 residues. CDR1 is SGHTA, CDR2 FQGNSA, per germline.

This chain's CDR3 is CASSPPLARQETQYF. As DNA, the CDR3 is TGTGCCAGCTCACCACCACTAGCGAGACAAGAGACCCAGTACTTC. This sequence joins TRBV18 and TRBJ2-5, with TRBD2 matching 7 bases. V gave up 0 bases and J gave up 2 bases; unmatched junction bases: 3. Germline CDR1 KGHSH, CDR2 LQKENI. The CDR3 spans 15 residues.

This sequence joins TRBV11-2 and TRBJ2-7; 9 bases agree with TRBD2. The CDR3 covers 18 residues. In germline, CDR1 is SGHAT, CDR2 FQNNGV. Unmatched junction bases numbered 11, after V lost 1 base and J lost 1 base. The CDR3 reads CASSLASGPGLASYEQYF. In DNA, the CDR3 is TGTGCCAGCAGCTTAGCTAGCGGGCCGGGACTAGCTTCCTACGAGCAGTACTTC.